The 6 T cell receptor beta chains below all came from one sample that was sequenced in a study of cytomegalovirus exposure and HLA in healthy donors. In the PCR, 60 Vbeta and 13 Jbeta primers were used. Data came from immunoSEQ multiplex PCR; TCRdb stores just in-frame clones and leaves some out. The table lists approximately 110,000 clones. The sequenced material came from PBMCs. The receptors come from a man between 18 and 35 years old in good health and CMV-seronegative.

The rearrangement joins TRBV2 to TRBJ1-4, with D perhaps TRBD1 (5 bases). Trimming shortened V by 6 bases and J by 7 bases, and 18 bases separated the two germline ends. Germline V gene data show CDR1 as SNHLY and CDR2 as FYNNEI. The CDR3 extends over 15 amino acids. CDR3 sequence reads: CASSEQVTGGEKLFF. CDR3 nucleotide sequence: TGTGCCAGCAGCGAACAGGTCACGGGAGGTGAAAAACTGTTTTTT.

The chain has TRBV12-5 and TRBJ2-2; 9 nucleotides match TRBD1. The CDR3 sequence is 16 residues long. Germline V CDR1 and CDR2: LGHNT, FRNRAP. Trimming removed 7 bases from V and 0 bases from J; junction bases left unmatched: 6. The CDR3 reads CASAAGTGTNTGELFF. The CDR3 DNA sequence: TGTGCTAGTGCAGCCGGGACAGGGACGAACACCGGGGAGCTGTTTTTT.

The chain links TRBV7-9 to TRBJ2-7; maybe TRBD1 (6 bases). The CDR3 runs to 14 residues. The germline gives CDR1 SEHNR, CDR2 FQNEAQ (reference sequence). V was clipped by 5 bases and J by 3 bases, with 14 bases between them. The CDR3 reads CASSPPGQLYEQYF. In DNA form, the CDR3 reads TGTGCCAGCAGCCCCCCTGGACAGCTCTACGAGCAGTACTTC.

V and J are TRBV27 and TRBJ2-2; D possibly corresponds to TRBD2 (6 bases). CDR1 MNHEY and CDR2 SMNVEV come from the germline V gene (reference sequence). The germline V and J ends were trimmed by 0 bases and 2 bases, with 10 bases remaining between them. The CDR3 runs to 16 residues. CDR3 region: CASSLSRGGNTGELFF. In DNA form, the CDR3 reads TGTGCCAGCAGTTTATCGAGGGGAGGCAACACCGGGGAGCTGTTTTTT.

V is TRBV30 and J is TRBJ1-4, with D unclear. This CDR3 is 13 amino acids long. Germline-derived CDR1 and CDR2 are GTSNPN and SVGIG (reference sequence). V lost 1 base and J lost 6, with 9 bases in between. CDR3 in amino acids: CAWSGQDYEKLFF. In DNA form, the CDR3 reads TGTGCCTGGAGTGGGCAGGATTATGAAAAACTGTTTTTT.

The chain has TRBV5-1 and TRBJ2-1, with 8 bases that match TRBD1. The germline CDR1 and CDR2 sequences are SGHRS and YFSETQ. The V segment lost 4 bases and the J segment 6 bases; nucleotides outside the gene matches: 3. This CDR3 is built from 13 residues. In DNA form, the CDR3 reads TGCGCCAGCAGCCAGGGACAGGCCAATGAGCAGTTCTTC. This codes for CASSQGQANEQFF. The entire variable domain, with the rest obtained from reference TRBV5-1 and TRBJ2-1, is as follows: KAGVTQTPRYLIKTRGQQVTLSCSPISGHRSVSWYQQTPGQGLQFLFEYFSETQRNKGNFPGRFSGRQFSNSRSEMNVSTLELGDSALYLCASSQGQANEQFFGPGTRLTVL.